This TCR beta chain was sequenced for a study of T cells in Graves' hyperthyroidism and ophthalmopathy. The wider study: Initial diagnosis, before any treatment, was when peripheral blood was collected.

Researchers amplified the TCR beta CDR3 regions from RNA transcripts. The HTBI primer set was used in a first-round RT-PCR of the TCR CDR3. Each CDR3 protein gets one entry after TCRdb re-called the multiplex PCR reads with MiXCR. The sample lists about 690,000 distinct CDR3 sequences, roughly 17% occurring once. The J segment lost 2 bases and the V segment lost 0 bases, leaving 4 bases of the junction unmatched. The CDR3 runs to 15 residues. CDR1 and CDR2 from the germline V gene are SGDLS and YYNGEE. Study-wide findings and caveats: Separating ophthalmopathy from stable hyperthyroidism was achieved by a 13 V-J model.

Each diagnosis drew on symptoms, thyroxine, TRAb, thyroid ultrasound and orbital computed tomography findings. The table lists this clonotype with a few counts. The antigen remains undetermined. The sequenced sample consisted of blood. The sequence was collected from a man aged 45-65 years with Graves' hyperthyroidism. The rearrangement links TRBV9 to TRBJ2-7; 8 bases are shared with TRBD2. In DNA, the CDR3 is TGTGCCAGCAGCGTAGCCAGCGGGAGCCCCTACGAGCAGTACTTC. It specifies CASSVASGSPYEQYF.